This TCR beta chain was recorded in a study of PD-L1 blockade in urothelial cancer. Study-wide background: Blood gave a median roughly 150,000 T cells.

Urothelial carcinoma, locally advanced or metastatic, affected the patients. The templates were synthetic TCR analogs, and they were spiked into each PCR. The table came from immunoSEQ multiplex PCR; TCRdb's copy has only in-frame clones and leaves some out. The data hold around 32,000 clones, with about 90% observed a single time. The V gene's germline CDR1 is LNHDA and CDR2 SQIVND (reference sequence). V was clipped by 1 base and J by 1 base, with 7 bases between them. The CDR3 is 14 residues long. The starting material was PBMCs, obtained around atezolizumab (anti-PD-L1) treatment. The rearrangement links TRBV19 to TRBJ1-1; D ambiguous. The TCR sequence derives from a man aged 50 or older with urothelial cancer. CDR3 sequence (DNA): TGTGCCAGTAGTATAGCCGCGGGGAACACTGAAGCTTTCTTT. Protein product: CASSIAAGNTEAFF.